The clone carrying this T cell receptor beta chain was observed a single time. The sample is drawn from a study of T cell clones after liver transplantation. The CDR3 totals 11 residues. V lost 8 bases and J lost 7, with 10 bases in between. Germline CDR1 and CDR2: SGDLS and YYNGEE. Profiling relied on immunoSEQ multiplex PCR, and the TCRdb table lists in-frame clones only, not all of them. The table shows roughly 53,000 clones, with roughly 70% occurring only once. This TCR came from a human patient who received a liver transplant. Some T cells may have come from the graft donor. The rearrangement uses TRBV9 and TRBJ1-5; no definite D call. Sequencing used CD4+ T cells from blood, obtained at the 22-month timepoint. Written as DNA, the CDR3 is TGTGCCAGTGGTAGGAAGCAGCCCCAGCATTTT. Protein sequence: CASGRKQPQHF.